Below are 19 T cell receptor beta chains sequenced from a single sample in a study of blood T cell repertoires in COVID-19. Clones were read by immunoSEQ multiplex PCR, and TCRdb kept only the in-frame ones, dropping some. The sample holds 87,000 or so clones; roughly 87% are singletons and the top ten take around 3%. Sample: peripheral blood. Receptor source: a woman aged 45-59 years with active or convalescent COVID-19.

This clone was counted a single time. The chain carries TRBV2 and TRBJ1-1, with D perhaps TRBD1 (6 bases). Germline values: CDR1 SNHLY, CDR2 FYNNEI. This CDR3 has 16 amino acids. The V gene lost 3 bases and the J gene lost 5 bases, with 19 bases spanning the gap. The CDR3 sequence is CASSDRGGGFGTEAFF. The CDR3 nucleotides read TGTGCCAGCAGTGATCGGGGAGGGGGGTTCGGGACTGAAGCTTTCTTT.

The chain links TRBV5-4 to TRBJ2-7, with D hard to call. Trimming removed 0 bases at V and 0 bases at J, with 10 bases between. The CDR3 covers 15 residues. Germline V gives CDR1 SGHNT, CDR2 YYREEE (reference sequence). The CDR3: CASSLDYASSYEQYF. The DNA for the CDR3 is TGTGCCAGCAGCTTGGATTATGCTAGCTCCTACGAGCAGTACTTC.

This clone was found once. The chain joins TRBV7-9 to TRBJ1-4, with 10 bases aligning to TRBD1. J was trimmed by 0 bases and V by 5 bases; bases with no gene match: 6. Germline V gives CDR1 SEHNR, CDR2 FQNEAQ (reference sequence). This CDR3 contains 17 residues. CDR3 DNA sequence: TGTGCCAGCAGCCCGCGACAGGGGGCCGCAACTAATGAAAAACTGTTTTTT. Translating it yields CASSPRQGAATNEKLFF.

The V gene is TRBV11-2, the J gene TRBJ1-1; no reliable D call. Germline CDR1 and CDR2: SGHAT and FQNNGV. CDR3 length: 13 amino acids. V was cut by 3 bases and J by 1 base, with 6 bases left in between. For the CDR3, the DNA is TGTGCCAGCAGCTTCGCGGGGAACACTGAAGCTTTCTTT. Protein: CASSFAGNTEAFF.

The chain links TRBV9 to TRBJ1-2; TRBD1 agrees at 10 bases. CDR1 and CDR2 (germline): SGDLS, YYNGEE. V gave up 3 bases and J gave up 8 bases; unmatched junction bases: 10. This CDR3 is built from 15 residues. CDR3 sequence reads: CASSGPGTGAGGYTF. The CDR3 nucleotides are TGTGCCAGCAGCGGTCCCGGGACAGGGGCGGGCGGCTACACCTTC. Together with reference TRBV9 and TRBJ1-2, the CDR3 gives the full variable domain: DSGVTQTPKHLITATGQRVTLRCSPRSGDLSVYWYQQSLDQGLQFLIQYYNGEERAKGNILERFSAQQFPDLHSELNLSSLELGDSALYFCASSGPGTGAGGYTFGSGTRLTVV.

This rearrangement joins TRBV18 to TRBJ1-5; tentatively, D is TRBD1 (6 bases). The CDR3 runs to 16 residues. From germline, CDR1 is KGHSH and CDR2 LQKENI. Trimming left V 3 bases short and J 0 bases short, with 12 bases between. CDR3 nucleotides: TGTGCCAGCTCACCTTTCGACAGGCGTAGCAATCAGCCCCAGCATTTT. It is translated as CASSPFDRRSNQPQHF.

The rearrangement links TRBV7-3 to TRBJ2-3; D not resolved. Trimming left V 2 bases short and J 6 bases short, with 3 bases between. Per germline, CDR1 SGHTA and CDR2 FQGTGA. This CDR3 has 11 amino acids. In nucleotides, the CDR3 is TGTGCCAGCAGCTTACAGGATACGCAGTATTTT. It specifies CASSLQDTQYF.

The V gene is TRBV5-6, the J gene TRBJ2-2; tentative D call: TRBD2 (5 bases). Trimming stripped 1 base from V and 5 bases from J, with 9 bases between. The CDR3 extends over 14 amino acids. From germline, CDR1 is SGHDT and CDR2 YYEEEE. The CDR3 nucleotides are TGTGCCAGCAGCTTGCGGGGATTTACCGGGGAGCTGTTTTTT. Translation gives CASSLRGFTGELFF.

This chain uses TRBV7-3 with TRBJ2-1; 7 nucleotides line up with TRBD2. Germline assignment: CDR1 SGHTA and CDR2 FQGTGA. V gave up 2 bases and J gave up 6 bases; unmatched junction bases: 4. The CDR3 covers 14 residues. The CDR3 DNA is TGTGCCAGCAGCTTATGGGGCGGGAGCAATGAGCAGTTCTTC. This gives the protein CASSLWGGSNEQFF.

This clone showed up just a few times. The rearrangement joins TRBV7-3 to TRBJ2-3; 11 nucleotides match TRBD2. V was clipped by 4 bases and J by 5 bases; unmatched bases: 2. This CDR3 contains 14 residues. CDR1 is SGHTA, CDR2 FQGTGA, per germline. The DNA of the CDR3 is TGTGCCAGCAGCTGGGGGACTAGCGGAGATACGCAGTATTTT. This codes for CASSWGTSGDTQYF. The complete variable domain, with remaining parts taken from reference TRBV7-3 and TRBJ2-3, reads GAGVSQTPSNKVTEKGKYVELRCDPISGHTALYWYRQSLGQGPEFLIYFQGTGAADDSGLPNDRFFAVRPEGSVSTLKIQRTERGDSAVYLCASSWGTSGDTQYFGPGTRLTVL.

The V gene is TRBV7-2, the J gene TRBJ1-1; the match to TRBD1 covers 7 bases. V trimming: 4 bases; J trimming: 0 bases; junction bases outside the gene matches: 2. This CDR3 is built from 14 residues. Germline-derived CDR1 and CDR2 are SGHTA and FQGNSA. In DNA, the CDR3 is TGTGCCAGCAGCTCTGGACAGGTGAACACTGAAGCTTTCTTT. Translated, it gives CASSSGQVNTEAFF.

The count of this clone is one. The chain joins TRBV27 to TRBJ1-2; 8 bases are shared with TRBD1. This CDR3 region has 16 residues. The trim removed 1 base at V and 0 bases at J, leaving 4 bases unmatched. CDR1 is MNHEY, CDR2 SMNVEV, per germline (reference sequence). The DNA of the CDR3 is TGTGCCAGCAGTTTATTAGGGACAGGACCTAACTATGGCTACACCTTC. This encodes CASSLLGTGPNYGYTF.

The rearrangement uses TRBV6-5 and TRBJ1-2; 9 bases are shared with TRBD1. The CDR3 runs 13 residues. Trimming took 6 bases from V and 9 from J; bases not matched to a gene: 8. Germline CDR1 MNHEY, CDR2 SVGAGI. CDR3 loop: CASSRTGAGSYTF. The DNA for the CDR3 is TGTGCCAGCAGCAGGACAGGGGCCGGGAGCTACACCTTC.

The chain recombines TRBV27 with TRBJ1-1; 9 nucleotides align to TRBD1. Germline CDR1 MNHEY, CDR2 SMNVEV (reference sequence). The length of the CDR3 is 17 residues. The junction had 5 bases not matched to a gene; V was cut back by 0 bases and J by 0 bases. This chain's CDR3 is CASSLSWDRAMNTEAFF. In nucleotides, the CDR3 is TGTGCCAGCAGTTTATCTTGGGACAGGGCCATGAACACTGAAGCTTTCTTT.

The gene calls are TRBV29-1 and TRBJ1-1; D possibly corresponds to TRBD1 (5 bases). CDR1 SQVTM and CDR2 ANQGSEA come from the germline V gene. V lost 7 bases and J lost 5, with 8 bases in between. The CDR3 runs to 10 residues. The CDR3 here is CSGGGTEAFF. The DNA of the CDR3 is TGCAGCGGCGGGGGGACTGAAGCTTTCTTT.

The chain joins TRBV6-5 to TRBJ1-2; TRBD1 matches at 9 bases. The V segment lost 2 bases and the J segment 7 bases; nucleotides outside the gene matches: 5. The CDR3 is made up of 14 amino acids. Germline V CDR1 and CDR2: MNHEY, SVGAGI. The CDR3 DNA reads TGTGCCAGCAGTTACGGACAGGGGTTCGGTGGCTACACCTTC. Translated, it gives CASSYGQGFGGYTF.

This chain uses TRBV5-1 with TRBJ2-7; TRBD2 agrees at 7 bases. Germline values: CDR1 SGHRS, CDR2 YFSETQ. CDR3 length equals 14 residues. With V trimmed by 2 bases and J by 0 bases, 2 bases remained unmatched. CDR3 sequence reads: CASSFGGFSYEQYF. The CDR3 region has the DNA TGCGCCAGCAGCTTCGGGGGGTTCTCCTACGAGCAGTACTTC.

In nucleotides, the CDR3 is TGCGCCAGCAGTCAATGTTGCCCCAGGGGATGGCCCTATAATTCACCCCTCCACTTT. Encoded protein: CASSQCCPRGWPYNSPLHF. The chain links TRBV23-1 to TRBJ1-6, with TRBD1 as a possible D gene (6 bases). TRBV23-1 is identified as an open reading frame with a role that is uncertain. Trimming removed 1 base from V and 2 bases from J, with 18 bases in between. This CDR3 has 19 residues.

V usage is TRBV11-2 and J usage is TRBJ1-2; D not certain. The CDR3 is made up of 15 amino acids. Deletions cut 2 bases from V and 3 bases from J, with 13 bases between. Germline V lookup: CDR1 SGHAT, CDR2 FQNNGV. As DNA, the CDR3 is TGTGCCAGCAGCTTACATGGGGTGGGAGACTATGGCTACACCTTC. It specifies CASSLHGVGDYGYTF.